This paragraph covers one T cell receptor (beta chain) sequence. This record belongs to a study of blood T cell repertoires in COVID-19. Clones were read by immunoSEQ multiplex PCR, and TCRdb kept only the in-frame ones, dropping some. Among about 90,000 clones, roughly 90% were seen once, and the ten largest hold around 2.3%. The source of this sequence is a human donor with active COVID-19. The donor label of this sample is uncertain. The sequencing input was peripheral blood.

CDR3 sequence: CASSPGQGIDTQYF. CDR3 in DNA: TGCGCCAGCAGCCCGGGACAGGGCATAGATACGCAGTATTTT. This chain uses TRBV5-1 with TRBJ2-3; 9 nucleotides agree with TRBD1. Trimming cost V 4 bases and J 5 bases; bases outside gene matches: 5. This CDR3 spans 14 amino acids. Germline loops: CDR1 SGHRS, CDR2 YFSETQ.